A single sample gave rise to the 9 T cell receptor beta chains below, sequenced in a study of OX40 agonist ivuxolimab in advanced cancers. Profiling relied on immunoSEQ multiplex PCR, and the TCRdb table lists in-frame clones only, not all of them. Of over 50,000 clones detected, about 80% appear once; the ten largest clones hold about 0.75%. The material was CD4+ or CD8+ T cells sorted from blood, obtained in a trial of the OX40 agonist ivuxolimab. These receptors were collected from an adult with an advanced solid tumor such as melanoma, head and neck, liver or kidney cancer.

V and J are TRBV2 and TRBJ1-2; the match to TRBD1 covers 10 bases. The V gene end was trimmed by 6 bases and the J gene end by 5 bases; junction bases not matched to a gene: 3. Per the germline V gene, CDR1 is SNHLY and CDR2 is FYNNEI. CDR3 length: 13 amino acids. The DNA for the CDR3 is TGTGCCAGCAGCGGACAGGGGGGGTATGGCTACACCTTC. The encoded protein is CASSGQGGYGYTF.

The V and J genes are TRBV5-1 and TRBJ1-4; 9 bases are shared with TRBD1. J was trimmed by 4 bases and V by 4 bases; bases with no gene match: 8. The CDR3 has 16 residues. Germline V gives CDR1 SGHRS, CDR2 YFSETQ. The CDR3 is CASSGDRASFNEKLFF. The CDR3 coding sequence is TGCGCCAGCAGCGGGGACAGGGCCAGCTTTAATGAAAAACTGTTTTTT.

This chain connects TRBV5-6 to TRBJ2-1; 14 nucleotides line up with TRBD2. CDR1 is SGHDT and CDR2 is YYEEEE in the germline V gene. This CDR3 is built from 19 residues. Unmatched junction bases numbered 6, after V lost 1 base and J lost 0 bases. The CDR3 is CASSLIGLAGGSSYNEQFF. The CDR3 DNA is TGTGCCAGCAGCTTGATTGGACTAGCGGGGGGAAGCTCCTACAATGAGCAGTTCTTC.

This chain joins TRBV10-3 and TRBJ2-2, with 7 bases identical to TRBD2. Germline V lookup: CDR1 ENHRY, CDR2 SYGVKD. The CDR3 runs 14 residues. V was pared by 8 bases and J by 4 bases, with 7 bases of the junction left unmatched. The CDR3 coding sequence is TGTGCCATCGGCGGCATAGCGGGCACCGGGGAGCTGTTTTTT. Encoded protein: CAIGGIAGTGELFF.

This chain uses TRBV6-5 with TRBJ1-1; D gene uncertain. The CDR3 consists of 13 residues. Germline V gene sequence: CDR1 MNHEY, CDR2 SVGAGI. The V and J ends lost 7 bases and 1 base respectively, with 10 bases between them. CDR3 sequence: CASKRVGNTEAFF. CDR3 nucleotides: TGTGCCAGCAAGAGAGTCGGGAACACTGAAGCTTTCTTT.

J is TRBJ2-3 and V is TRBV4-2; D gene unclear. V lost 1 base, J lost 2 bases, and 7 bases lay in between. Per germline, CDR1 LGHNA and CDR2 YNFKEQ. The CDR3 covers 14 residues. CDR3 loop: CASSQVGNTDTQYF. The CDR3 DNA sequence: TGTGCCAGCAGCCAAGTTGGAAACACAGATACGCAGTATTTT.

This clone was seen just once. V usage is TRBV6-1 and J usage is TRBJ2-1, with TRBD1 identical over 8 bases. V dropped 4 bases and J dropped 2; count of bases not matched to a gene: 7. This CDR3 region has 16 residues. Per the germline V gene, CDR1 is MNHNS and CDR2 is SASEGT. CDR3 DNA sequence: TGTGCCAGCAGTGGACCAGGGGGCACGACCTACAATGAGCAGTTCTTC. It yields the protein CASSGPGGTTYNEQFF.

The V gene is TRBV27, the J gene TRBJ2-7; D perhaps matches TRBD1 (5 bases). V gave up 5 bases and J gave up 2 bases, with 19 bases separating them. CDR3 length: 16 residues. Germline CDR1 is MNHEY and CDR2 is SMNVEV (reference sequence). The CDR3 DNA is TGTGCCAGCAGTCCGACTCTGGGCAGGGCAGCCTACGAGCAGTACTTC. It codes for CASSPTLGRAAYEQYF.

In this sample, this clone turned up a few times. This sample also contains other DNA sequences that code for the same CDR3. The rearrangement joins TRBV2 to TRBJ2-3, with 9 bases that match TRBD1. Per the germline V gene, CDR1 is SNHLY and CDR2 is FYNNEI. CDR3 length equals 14 residues. V shed 6 bases, J shed 4 bases, and the junction held 5 bases outside the gene matches. The CDR3 coding sequence is TGTGCCAGCAGCGATCGGGACAGGGCAGATACGCAGTATTTT. Its translation: CASSDRDRADTQYF.